Below are 16 T cell receptor beta chains sequenced from a single sample in a study of CD8 T cells in ankylosing spondylitis. TCRdb itself ran the 5' RACE reads through MiXCR, one entry per CDR3 protein. In the table there are nearly 350,000 distinct CDR3 sequences, roughly 14% of which are singletons. Sequencing input: blood, either unsorted or a sorted T cell fraction (not recorded which). The receptors were gathered from a male donor with ankylosing spondylitis or in good health (not recorded which).

This clonotype showed up many times. The rearrangement joins TRBV6-5 to TRBJ1-1; a possible D gene is TRBD1 (5 bases). Germline V gene data show CDR1 as MNHEY and CDR2 as SVGAGI. CDR3 size: 16 residues. V dropped 0 bases and J dropped 2 bases, with 13 bases sitting between them. DNA for the CDR3: TGTGCCAGCAGTTACTCGGGGGTTTGGGTAAACACTGAAGCTTTCTTT. Translating gives CASSYSGVWVNTEAFF.

This rearrangement joins TRBV5-5 to TRBJ1-5, with 9 nucleotides matching TRBD1. With 0 bases clipped from V and 1 base from J, the junction kept 5 bases outside the gene matches. Germline V lookup: CDR1 SGHKS, CDR2 YYEKEE (reference sequence). CDR3 length equals 17 residues. The CDR3 bases are TGTGCCAGCAGCTTGGGGTTCGGACAGGGGAGCAATCAGCCCCAGCATTTT. Protein sequence: CASSLGFGQGSNQPQHF.

This chain links TRBV20-1 with TRBJ2-1; 7 bases map to TRBD2. Germline V gene lookup returns CDR1 DFQATT and CDR2 SNEGSKA (reference sequence). The V and J ends lost 6 bases and 4 bases, in that order; junction bases with no gene match: 6. The CDR3 sequence is 13 residues long. CDR3 coding DNA: TGCAGTGCCGACGAAGCGGGATACAATGAGCAGTTCTTC. Its protein product is CSADEAGYNEQFF.

The chain combines TRBV6-1 with TRBJ1-6; tentatively, D is TRBD1 (6 bases). The germline gives CDR1 MNHNS, CDR2 SASEGT. V was pared by 3 bases and J by 7 bases, with 13 bases between. This CDR3 is built from 15 residues. The CDR3, as DNA: TGTGCCAGCAGTGAGCTACAGGGATTAAATTCACCCCTCCACTTT. This encodes CASSELQGLNSPLHF.

This clonotype was observed a few times. V usage is TRBV20-1 and J usage is TRBJ1-4; maybe TRBD1 (6 bases). This CDR3 region has 12 residues. Germline V CDR1 and CDR2: DFQATT, SNEGSKA (reference sequence). CDR3 region: CTAGAPGEKLFF. The CDR3 DNA follows: TGCACCGCGGGGGCCCCTGGTGAAAAACTGTTTTTT.

This chain links TRBV5-1 with TRBJ1-1; maybe TRBD1 (6 bases). Germline CDR1 is SGHRS and CDR2 is YFSETQ. The V and J ends lost 7 bases and 2 bases respectively, with 18 bases between them. This CDR3 contains 15 residues. The CDR3 nucleotides are TGCGCCAGCCGACCCGAATTACAGGGTAACACTGAAGCTTTCTTT. Its translation is CASRPELQGNTEAFF.

This clonotype has just a few counts. The rearrangement joins TRBV5-1 to TRBJ1-5, with TRBD1 matching 7 bases. This CDR3 spans 15 amino acids. The ends lost 0 bases at V and 1 base at J; junction bases unmatched: 1. Germline assignment: CDR1 SGHRS and CDR2 YFSETQ. The CDR3 loop is CASSLEGQSNQPQHF. The CDR3 DNA is TGCGCCAGCAGCTTGGAGGGACAGAGCAATCAGCCCCAGCATTTT.

This clonotype was counted only a few times. The genes are TRBV27 and TRBJ1-2, with D possibly being TRBD1 (6 bases). The CDR3 is 15 amino acids. From germline, CDR1 is MNHEY and CDR2 SMNVEV (reference sequence). V gave up 2 bases and J gave up 1 base, with 11 bases separating them. This CDR3 reads CASSLRGGLNYGYTF. CDR3 coding DNA: TGTGCCAGCAGTTTAAGGGGGGGCCTTAACTATGGCTACACCTTC.

The chain joins TRBV5-6 to TRBJ2-7, with D possibly being TRBD1 (5 bases). V lost 4 bases and J lost 4, with 15 bases in between. Germline lookup yields CDR1 SGHDT and CDR2 YYEEEE. The length of the CDR3 is 14 residues. The CDR3 region is CASSGWGRGYEQYF. The CDR3 bases are TGTGCCAGCAGCGGGTGGGGAAGGGGATACGAGCAGTACTTC.

This clonotype was detected a few times. The chain couples TRBV4-1 to TRBJ2-6; 7 bases are shared with TRBD1. V trimming: 4 bases; J trimming: 0 bases; junction bases outside the gene matches: 6. Looked up from germline, CDR1 is MGHRA and CDR2 is YSYEKL. The CDR3 length is 17 residues. This CDR3 is CASSPGQTNSGANVLTF. CDR3 in DNA: TGCGCCAGCAGCCCGGGACAGACAAACTCTGGGGCCAACGTCCTGACTTTC.

This clonotype was counted many times. V and J are TRBV7-2 and TRBJ2-3; the D gene is possibly TRBD1 (5 bases). CDR1 is SGHTA and CDR2 is FQGNSA in the germline V gene. V dropped 5 bases and J dropped 1 base, with 13 bases sitting between them. The CDR3 runs 15 residues. CDR3 amino acids: CASSLGRPRTDTQYF. CDR3 bases: TGTGCCAGCAGCCTGGGGCGGCCTCGCACAGATACGCAGTATTTT.

The chain has TRBV5-5 and TRBJ1-1, with unresolved D. The CDR3 runs 14 residues. The germline V gene has CDR1 SGHKS and CDR2 YYEKEE (reference sequence). Trimming left V 4 bases short and J 0 bases short, with 10 bases between. CDR3 sequence: CASSGPSLNTEAFF. The CDR3 DNA sequence: TGTGCCAGCAGCGGCCCCAGTTTGAACACTGAAGCTTTCTTT.

The chain combines TRBV2 with TRBJ1-1, with D maybe TRBD1 (5 bases). V gave up 7 bases and J gave up 0 bases, with 9 bases separating them. The CDR3 contains 13 residues. Per germline, CDR1 SNHLY and CDR2 FYNNEI. The CDR3 DNA reads TGTGCCAGCAACAGGATCATGAACACTGAAGCTTTCTTT. It yields the protein CASNRIMNTEAFF. Drawing the rest from reference TRBV2 and TRBJ1-1, the complete variable domain is EPEVTQTPSHQVTQMGQEVILRCVPISNHLYFYWYRQILGQKVEFLVSFYNNEISEKSEIFDDQFSVERPDGSNFTLKIRSTKLEDSAMYFCASNRIMNTEAFFGQGTRLTVV.

This clonotype was detected only a few times. The V gene is TRBV6-4, the J gene TRBJ2-5; D may be TRBD1 (5 bases). The CDR3 has 13 amino acids. V was cut by 4 bases and J by 5 bases, with 11 bases left in between. Germline V lookup: CDR1 MRHNA, CDR2 SNTAGT. CDR3 nucleotide sequence: TGTGCCAGCAGTGGCAGGGTGGGCGAGACCCAGTACTTC. Translated, it gives CASSGRVGETQYF.

DNA for the CDR3: TGTGCCAGCAGCTTAGGGCTGGGACTAGCGCCTAACAATGAGCAGTTCTTC. Translation gives CASSLGLGLAPNNEQFF. J is TRBJ2-1 and V is TRBV7-6, with TRBD2 identical over 10 bases. Trimming removed 1 base from V and 5 bases from J; junction bases left unmatched: 8. Germline V lookup: CDR1 SGHVS, CDR2 FNYEAQ. This CDR3 contains 17 residues.

CDR3 residues: CASTLTGINTEAFF. The DNA of the CDR3 is TGCGCCAGCACCCTGACAGGGATCAACACTGAAGCTTTCTTT. J is TRBJ1-1 and V is TRBV5-1, with 7 bases matching TRBD1. CDR1 SGHRS and CDR2 YFSETQ come from the germline V gene. The V and J ends lost 6 bases and 2 bases, in that order; junction bases with no gene match: 7. This CDR3 has 14 amino acids.